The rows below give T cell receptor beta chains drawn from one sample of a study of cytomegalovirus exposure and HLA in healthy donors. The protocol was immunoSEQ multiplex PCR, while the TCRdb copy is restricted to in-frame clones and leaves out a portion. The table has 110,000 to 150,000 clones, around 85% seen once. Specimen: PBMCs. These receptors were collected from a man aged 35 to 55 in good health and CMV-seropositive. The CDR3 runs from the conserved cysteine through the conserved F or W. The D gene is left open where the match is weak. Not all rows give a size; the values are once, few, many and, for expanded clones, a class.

TGTGCCAGCTCACCAATCGAGGCAGGGACTCCACGGGGTGGCTACACCTTC,CASSPIEAGTPRGGYTF,17,NA,NA,TRBV18,TRBJ1-2
TGTGCCAGCAGCCTCAGGGGGGCTAGCGGGGGAGTCAAAAACATTCAGTACTTC,CASSLRGASGGVKNIQYF,18,TRBD2,NA,TRBV7-2,TRBJ2-4
TGTGCCAGCAGTAGTGCGGGGACAGCCTATAATTCACCCCTCCACTTT,CASSSAGTAYNSPLHF,16,TRBD1,NA,TRBV5-4,TRBJ1-6
TGTGCCTGGGCTGACAGTGGCGAGACCCAGTACTTC,CAWADSGETQYF,12,NA,NA,TRBV30,TRBJ2-5
TGTGCCAGCAGTTCTCTGACGGGGGGTATCGCTGAAGCTTTCTTT,CASSSLTGGIAEAFF,15,NA,NA,TRBV6-5,TRBJ1-1
TGTGCCAGCAGTGCACGTGACAGGGGCAGCACTGAAGCTTTCTTT,CASSARDRGSTEAFF,15,TRBD1,NA,TRBV6-5,TRBJ1-1
TGTGCCAGCAGTTATCAGGAAGTCTATGGCTACACCTTC,CASSYQEVYGYTF,13,NA,once,TRBV6-6,TRBJ1-2
TGTGCCAGCAGCTTTACAGGGCCCTCTGGCTACACCTTC,CASSFTGPSGYTF,13,NA,once,TRBV5-4,TRBJ1-2
TGTGCCAGTAGTATTGGAACGGGAGGAGGAGAGACCCAGTACTTC,CASSIGTGGGETQYF,15,TRBD2,NA,TRBV19,TRBJ2-5
TGTGCCAGCAGCCGCGCAGGGGAGAACACCGGGGAGCTGTTTTTT,CASSRAGENTGELFF,15,NA,once,TRBV7-3,TRBJ2-2
TGCGCCAGCAGCCTCCGGGGACTAGCAGCACAAGAGACCCAGTACTTC,CASSLRGLAAQETQYF,16,TRBD2,NA,TRBV5-1,TRBJ2-5
TGCAGCGTGGGAGGACAGGGCTCCTACGAGCAGTACTTC,CSVGGQGSYEQYF,13,TRBD1,NA,TRBV29-1,TRBJ2-7
TGTGCCAGTAGTCCAGGCACAGGAGGGGAAAAACTGTTTTTT,CASSPGTGGEKLFF,14,NA,once,TRBV19,TRBJ1-4
TGTGCCAGCAGTGAGAGGCAGGGGTTTTGGAATGAGCAGTTCTTC,CASSERQGFWNEQFF,15,NA,NA,TRBV2,TRBJ2-1
TGTGCCAGCAGCTTGGGAAGGGGGCAGAATGAAAAACTGTTTTTT,CASSLGRGQNEKLFF,15,TRBD1,NA,TRBV5-6,TRBJ1-4
TGTGCCAGTACAAAGAGATCGGGGGTGAACACTGAAGCTTTCTTT,CASTKRSGVNTEAFF,15,NA,once,TRBV19,TRBJ1-1
TGTGCCAGTAGTCGTAGCGGGGGCCTTCCCACAGATACGCAGTATTTT,CASSRSGGLPTDTQYF,16,TRBD2,NA,TRBV19,TRBJ2-3
TGTGCCAGCAGCTTAGGGGGACTAGCGGTCCACAATGAGCAGTTCTTC,CASSLGGLAVHNEQFF,16,TRBD2,once,TRBV7-2,TRBJ2-1
TGTGCCAGCAGCACCGGGGGGGCGAGCTCCTACAATGAGCAGTTCTTC,CASSTGGASSYNEQFF,16,TRBD2,few,TRBV5-4,TRBJ2-1
TGTGCCACCAGCAGATCCACGGGACACCCCTACGAGCAGTACTTC,CATSRSTGHPYEQYF,15,NA,once,TRBV15,TRBJ2-7
TGTGCCAGCGGGGGGGGGCAGGCAAGCAATCAGCCCCAGCATTTT,CASGGGQASNQPQHF,15,NA,NA,TRBV6-1,TRBJ1-5
TGTGCCAGCAGCGTTGGGGTGGACAGTTGGGACTATGGCTACACCTTC,CASSVGVDSWDYGYTF,16,NA,once,TRBV9,TRBJ1-2
TGTGCCAGTAGTATAGGCGGACAGGGAGGCACAGATACGCAGCATTTT,CASSIGGQGGTDTQHF,16,TRBD1,NA,TRBV19,TRBJ1-5
TGTGCCAGCAGCCCGCGTGTCGGGGGGTACGAGCAGTACTTC,CASSPRVGGYEQYF,14,TRBD2,once,TRBV7-9,TRBJ2-7
TGTGCCAGCAGTGCCGGGACAGGGTACTACGAGCAGTACTTC,CASSAGTGYYEQYF,14,TRBD1,few,TRBV2,TRBJ2-7
TGTGCCAGCAGTGAATCGGTGGGGACTGGTTTTTTT,CASSESVGTGFF,12,NA,once,TRBV2,TRBJ1-4
TGTGCCAGCAGTTACTCGTTTGGGACGGGGGGGGCCCAGTACTTC,CASSYSFGTGGAQYF,15,TRBD2,NA,TRBV6-5,TRBJ2-5
TGCGCCAGCAAAAAGGGGCAAGCTGGAGGGGAGCTGTTTTTT,CASKKGQAGGELFF,14,NA,few,TRBV23-1,TRBJ2-2
TGTGCCAGCAGTTACTCGAGAGCGGGGGGGCCGGACGAGCAGTACTTC,CASSYSRAGGPDEQYF,16,TRBD2,NA,TRBV6-6,TRBJ2-7
TGTGCCAGCAGACCCGGTTACACCGGGGAGCTGTTTTTT,CASRPGYTGELFF,13,NA,NA,TRBV6-6,TRBJ2-2
TGTGCCAGCAGCCGAGGGTATACCTACGAGCAGTACTTC,CASSRGYTYEQYF,13,NA,NA,TRBV14,TRBJ2-7
TGTGCCAGCTCACCGGACAGGGTAGCTGAAGCTTTCTTT,CASSPDRVAEAFF,13,TRBD1,NA,TRBV18,TRBJ1-1
TGTGCCAGCAGCCCCCCCCACGAGGACGAGCAGTACTTC,CASSPPHEDEQYF,13,NA,NA,TRBV7-9,TRBJ2-7
TGTGCCACCAGCAGAACAGACACAGATACGCAGTATTTT,CATSRTDTDTQYF,13,NA,NA,TRBV15,TRBJ2-3
TGTGCCAGCAGTGGGGACTGGAACACAGATACGCAGTATTTT,CASSGDWNTDTQYF,14,NA,NA,TRBV6-5,TRBJ2-3
TGTGCCAGCAGGCCTAGCGGGAGGGCCCGGGATACGCAGTATTTT,CASRPSGRARDTQYF,15,TRBD2,few,TRBV5-8,TRBJ2-3
TGCGCCAGCAGGACAGGGCTGGCTCATGTGAACACTGAAGCTTTCTTT,CASRTGLAHVNTEAFF,16,TRBD1,NA,TRBV4-1,TRBJ1-1
TGTGCCAGCAGCTTTCCACCTTCGGGGGTAGCTTTCTTT,CASSFPPSGVAFF,13,NA,NA,TRBV7-9,TRBJ1-1
TGTGCCAGCAGCTCCGCACAGGCGCACTCTGGAAACACCATATATTTT,CASSSAQAHSGNTIYF,16,NA,NA,TRBV7-8,TRBJ1-3
TGTGCCAGCAGCTTAGTGGGGGCCCAATTAAACACTGAAGCTTTCTTT,CASSLVGAQLNTEAFF,16,NA,NA,TRBV7-2,TRBJ1-1
TGCGCCAGCAGCCAAAACAGGGATTCACCCCTCCACTTT,CASSQNRDSPLHF,13,NA,NA,TRBV4-3,TRBJ1-6